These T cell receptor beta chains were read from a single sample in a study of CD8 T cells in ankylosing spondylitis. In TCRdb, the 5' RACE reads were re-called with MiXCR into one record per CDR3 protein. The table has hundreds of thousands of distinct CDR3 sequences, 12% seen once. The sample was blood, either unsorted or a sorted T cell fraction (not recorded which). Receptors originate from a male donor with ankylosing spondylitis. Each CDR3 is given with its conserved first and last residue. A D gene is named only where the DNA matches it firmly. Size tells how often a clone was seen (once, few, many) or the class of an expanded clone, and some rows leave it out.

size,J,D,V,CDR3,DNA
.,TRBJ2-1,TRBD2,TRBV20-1,CSASAGGYNEQFF,TGCAGTGCTAGTGCGGGAGGCTACAATGAGCAGTTCTTC
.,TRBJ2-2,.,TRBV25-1,CASSETPSGGKANTGELFF,TGTGCCAGCAGTGAAACCCCCTCAGGGGGGAAGGCGAACACCGGGGAGCTGTTTTTT
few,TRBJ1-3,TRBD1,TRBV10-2,CASSTGGNSGNTIYF,TGCGCCAGCAGCACAGGGGGCAACTCTGGAAACACCATATATTTT
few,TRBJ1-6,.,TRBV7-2,CASSPNLGSPLHF,TGTGCCAGCAGCCCTAATCTGGGTTCACCCCTCCACTTT
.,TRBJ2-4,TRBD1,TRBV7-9,CASSLAGQSIEAIQYF,TGTGCCAGCAGCTTAGCGGGACAGTCCATTGAAGCCATTCAGTACTTC
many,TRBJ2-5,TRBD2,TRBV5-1,CASYDLAGVEKTQYF,TGCGCCAGCTATGACCTAGCGGGAGTCGAGAAGACCCAGTACTTC
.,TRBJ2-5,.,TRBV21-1,CASSKSGGRVETQYF,TGTGCCAGCAGCAAGTCAGGAGGGAGGGTCGAGACCCAGTACTTC
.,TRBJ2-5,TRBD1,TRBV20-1,CSAVTGRQETQYF,TGCAGTGCCGTGACAGGGCGACAAGAGACCCAGTACTTC
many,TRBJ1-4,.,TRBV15,CATDPGGLNEKLFF,TGTGCCACAGACCCCGGAGGGCTAAATGAAAAACTGTTTTTT
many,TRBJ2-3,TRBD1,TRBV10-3,CAITPDRGLFTDTQYF,TGTGCCATCACCCCGGACAGGGGCTTATTCACAGATACGCAGTATTTT
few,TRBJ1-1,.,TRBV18,CASSPSLQNTEAFF,TGTGCCAGCTCACCTTCTTTACAGAACACTGAAGCTTTCTTT
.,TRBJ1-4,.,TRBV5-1,CASSLEGYDEKLFF,TGCGCCAGCAGCTTGGAAGGGTACGACGAAAAACTGTTTTTT
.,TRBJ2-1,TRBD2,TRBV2,CASSERAGGPYNEQFF,TGTGCCAGCAGTGAAAGGGCGGGAGGGCCCTACAATGAGCAGTTCTTC
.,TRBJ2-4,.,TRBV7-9,CASSLEAGALAKNIQYF,TGTGCCAGCAGCTTAGAGGCTGGGGCCCTAGCCAAAAACATTCAGTACTTC
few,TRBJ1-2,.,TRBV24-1,CATSDSEINYGYTF,TGTGCCACCAGTGATTCGGAGATTAACTATGGCTACACCTTC
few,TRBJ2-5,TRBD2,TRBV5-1,CASKLAGVLQETQYF,TGCGCCAGCAAACTAGCGGGCGTGCTTCAAGAGACCCAGTACTTC
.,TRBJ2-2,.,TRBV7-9,CASSLWDAGSGDLFF,TGTGCCAGCAGCTTATGGGACGCTGGGTCCGGGGACCTGTTTTTT
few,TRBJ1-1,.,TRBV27,CASSFPGAEAFF,TGTGCCAGCAGTTTTCCAGGGGCTGAAGCTTTCTTT
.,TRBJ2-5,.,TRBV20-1,CSARDYQTAQETQYF,TGCAGTGCTAGAGATTATCAAACCGCTCAAGAGACCCAGTACTTC
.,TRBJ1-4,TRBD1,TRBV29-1,CSVAPGTGGEKLFF,TGCAGCGTTGCCCCCGGGACAGGAGGAGAAAAACTGTTTTTT
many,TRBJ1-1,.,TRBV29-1,CSVGGSNRYTEAFF,TGCAGCGTTGGGGGCTCGAACCGGTACACTGAAGCTTTCTTT
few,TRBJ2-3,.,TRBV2,CASRWWGVGGPDTQYF,TGTGCCAGCAGGTGGTGGGGAGTAGGTGGGCCAGATACGCAGTATTTT
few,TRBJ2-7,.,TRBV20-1,CSARGDNYEQYF,TGCAGTGCTAGAGGGGACAACTACGAGCAGTACTTC
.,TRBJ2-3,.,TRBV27,CASSLVGYLPDTQYF,TGTGCCAGCAGTTTGGTGGGATATCTCCCAGATACGCAGTATTTT
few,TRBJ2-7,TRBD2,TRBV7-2,CASSPGLAGASEQYF,TGTGCCAGCAGCCCCGGACTAGCGGGAGCCAGCGAGCAGTACTTC
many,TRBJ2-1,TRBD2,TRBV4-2,CASSRLLAGENEQFF,TGTGCCAGCAGCCGTTTACTAGCGGGAGAAAATGAGCAGTTCTTC
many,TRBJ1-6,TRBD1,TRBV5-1,CASSEGQITNSPLHF,TGCGCCAGCAGCGAGGGACAGATTACTAATTCACCCCTCCACTTT
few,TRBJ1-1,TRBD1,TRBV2,CASSDPQGAFDTEAFF,TGTGCCAGCAGTGATCCCCAGGGGGCCTTCGACACTGAAGCTTTCTTT
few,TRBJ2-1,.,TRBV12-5,CASGPLYNEQFF,TGTGCTAGTGGTCCCCTTTACAATGAGCAGTTCTTC